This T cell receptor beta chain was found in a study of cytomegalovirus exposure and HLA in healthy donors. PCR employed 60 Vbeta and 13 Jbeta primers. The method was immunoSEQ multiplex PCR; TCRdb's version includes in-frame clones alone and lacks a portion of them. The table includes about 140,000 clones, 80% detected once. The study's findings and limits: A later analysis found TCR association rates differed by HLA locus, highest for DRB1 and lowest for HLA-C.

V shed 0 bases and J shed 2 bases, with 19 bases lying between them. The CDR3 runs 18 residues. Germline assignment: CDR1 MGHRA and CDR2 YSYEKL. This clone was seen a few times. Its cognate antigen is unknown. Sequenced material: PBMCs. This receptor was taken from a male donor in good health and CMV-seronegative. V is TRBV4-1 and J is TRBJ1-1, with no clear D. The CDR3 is CASSQDRGSTRRNTEAFF. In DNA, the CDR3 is TGCGCCAGCAGCCAAGATCGAGGCTCAACGAGGAGAAACACTGAAGCTTTCTTT.